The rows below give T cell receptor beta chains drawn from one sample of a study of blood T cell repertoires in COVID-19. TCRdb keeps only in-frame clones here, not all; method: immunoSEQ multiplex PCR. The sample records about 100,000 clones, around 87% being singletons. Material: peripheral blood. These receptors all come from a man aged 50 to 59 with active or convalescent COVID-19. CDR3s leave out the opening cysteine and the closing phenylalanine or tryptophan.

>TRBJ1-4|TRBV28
ASSLGGEGNEKLF
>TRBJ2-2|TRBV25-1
ASSAHGGQGVNTGELF
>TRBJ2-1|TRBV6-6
ASSPPAASVGITLRANEQF
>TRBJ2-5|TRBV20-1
SRQLQETQY
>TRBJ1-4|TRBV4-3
ASSPNRGTNEKLF
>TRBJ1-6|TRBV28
ASSQGQLTDSPLH
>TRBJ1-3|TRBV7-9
AGRKGASGNTIY
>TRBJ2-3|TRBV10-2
ASSDGLAGTFTDTQY
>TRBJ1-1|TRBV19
ASTTTPRTGWERLTEAF
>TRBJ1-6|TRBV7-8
ASSAGQGAHSPLH
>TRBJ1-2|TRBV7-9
ASSLEQGIYGYT
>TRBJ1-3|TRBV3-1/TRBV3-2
ASSAGQGGGNTIY
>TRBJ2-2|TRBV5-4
ASSLGQGVSGELF
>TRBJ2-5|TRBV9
ASSSTERPGQGAEETQY
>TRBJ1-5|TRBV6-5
ASQTGFNQPQH
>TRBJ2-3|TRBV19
ASSPGQGPLDTQY
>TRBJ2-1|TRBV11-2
ASSPGLQNEQF
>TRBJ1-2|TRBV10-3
AITVDRNYGYT
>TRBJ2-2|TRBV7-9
ASSWGTGGNGELF
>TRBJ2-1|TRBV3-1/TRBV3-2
ASKNWGGGSNEQF
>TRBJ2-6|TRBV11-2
ASSQGPPSGANVLT
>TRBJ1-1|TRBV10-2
ASSELEDTEAF
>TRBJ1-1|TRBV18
ASSPRHATEAF
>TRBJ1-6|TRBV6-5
ASRQFNRSPLH
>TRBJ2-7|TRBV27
ASRLKGQGHGGSYEQY
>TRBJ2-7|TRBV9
ASSVGDRAFEQY
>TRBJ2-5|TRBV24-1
ATSDSRTAQETQY
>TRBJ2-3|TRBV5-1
ASSFLAGGDTQY